This passage covers 18 T cell receptor beta chains from one sample sequenced in a study of beta chain features in type 1 diabetes. Since all of the isolated RNA was reverse transcribed, expressed TCRB transcripts were what got sequenced. Measured with immunoSEQ multiplex PCR; TCRdb has only the in-frame clones, and not every one. The sample holds about 150,000 clones; less than 9.5% are singletons and the top ten take less than 3%. The sample was central memory CD4+ T cells from blood. Receptor source: a woman under 30 in good health.

This clone was seen only a few times. This chain connects TRBV5-4 to TRBJ2-2, with TRBD1 matching over 7 bases. This CDR3 is 15 amino acids long. Trimming took 2 bases from V and 7 from J; bases not matched to a gene: 8. The germline gives CDR1 SGHNT, CDR2 YYREEE (reference sequence). This CDR3 is CASSFLQGLGGELFF. CDR3 DNA: TGTGCCAGCAGCTTTTTACAGGGGCTAGGCGGGGAGCTGTTTTTT.

In this sample, this clone turned up a few times. The chain has TRBV30 and TRBJ1-1; 8 bases match TRBD1. The CDR3 sequence is 14 residues long. Germline-derived CDR1 and CDR2 are GTSNPN and SVGIG (reference sequence). The trim removed 3 bases at V and 0 bases at J, leaving 3 bases unmatched. The chain's CDR3 is CAWRETGVNTEAFF. The CDR3 DNA is TGTGCCTGGAGGGAGACAGGGGTGAACACTGAAGCTTTCTTT. The entire variable domain, with the rest obtained from reference TRBV30 and TRBJ1-1, is as follows: SQTIHQWPATLVQPVGSPLSLECTVEGTSNPNLYWYRQAAGRGLQLLFYSVGIGQISSEVPQNLSASRPQDRQFILSSKKLLLSDSGFYLCAWRETGVNTEAFFGQGTRLTVV.

This clone appeared a few times. J is TRBJ1-4 and V is TRBV4-3; D is possibly TRBD1 (6 bases). This CDR3 spans 15 amino acids. Germline V gene lookup returns CDR1 LGHNA and CDR2 YSLEER. The ends were cut back, 3 bases at V and 7 bases at J, with 15 bases in the middle. The DNA of the CDR3 is TGCGCCAGCAGCCAGCTCCCAGGGGCGGGTGAAAAACTGTTTTTT. It translates to CASSQLPGAGEKLFF.

This clone has more than one count but fewer than ten. The V call is TRBV7-2, the J call TRBJ1-4; 8 bases match TRBD1. The length of the CDR3 is 16 residues. CDR1 is SGHTA and CDR2 is FQGNSA in the germline V gene. After removal of 5 bases from V and 8 bases from J, the junction contained 13 bases not matched to a gene. CDR3 DNA sequence: TGTGCCAGCAGCCAGTCGGCTGGGACAGGAGGGGAAAAACTGTTTTTT. Encoded protein: CASSQSAGTGGEKLFF.

The chain has TRBV4-1 and TRBJ2-1; possibly TRBD2 for D (5 bases). V was trimmed by 7 bases and J by 4 bases, leaving 14 bases between them. This CDR3 spans 14 amino acids. In germline, CDR1 is MGHRA, CDR2 YSYEKL. The CDR3 DNA follows: TGCGCCAGCAAGAAGGGAGACGGGTACAATGAGCAGTTCTTC. As protein: CASKKGDGYNEQFF.

The rearrangement joins TRBV11-3 to TRBJ2-3, with unresolved D. The V gene's germline CDR1 is SGHNT and CDR2 YENEEA. V shed 5 bases and J shed 1 base, with 10 bases lying between them. The CDR3 is made up of 14 amino acids. The CDR3 reads CASSPSPGTDTQYF. CDR3 coding DNA: TGTGCCAGCAGCCCGTCCCCTGGCACAGATACGCAGTATTTT.

The chain is built from TRBV7-2 and TRBJ2-5, with TRBD1 as a possible D gene (5 bases). The CDR3 runs to 14 residues. The germline V gene encodes CDR1 SGHTA and CDR2 FQGNSA. V lost 5 bases and J lost 2, with 12 bases in between. The CDR3 DNA reads TGTGCCAGCAGCACACGGGCAGGGCAAGAGACCCAGTACTTC. The encoded protein is CASSTRAGQETQYF.

V usage is TRBV5-6 and J usage is TRBJ2-5; weak D call: TRBD2 (7 bases). V lost 4 bases, J lost 1 base, and 14 bases lay in between. This CDR3 comprises 15 residues. The germline V gene has CDR1 SGHDT and CDR2 YYEEEE. The DNA for the CDR3 is TGTGCCAGCAGCCCGAGGGGGACTACCCAAGAGACCCAGTACTTC. Protein: CASSPRGTTQETQYF.

This clone has just a few counts. The chain couples TRBV4-2 to TRBJ2-1; 10 bases are shared with TRBD2. V was clipped by 2 bases and J by 7 bases; unmatched bases: 5. The CDR3 length is 15 residues. Germline lookup yields CDR1 LGHNA and CDR2 YNFKEQ. The CDR3 region is CASSQLAGAPNEQFF. The CDR3 DNA is TGTGCCAGCAGCCAACTAGCGGGGGCCCCGAATGAGCAGTTCTTC.

Only a few counts were recorded for this clone. This chain joins TRBV5-1 and TRBJ2-3; the match to TRBD2 covers 7 bases. V was clipped by 0 bases and J by 4 bases; unmatched bases: 2. There are 14 residues in the CDR3. CDR1 is SGHRS and CDR2 is YFSETQ in the germline V gene. CDR3 DNA sequence: TGCGCCAGCAGCTTGGGCGGGGGAGCAGATACGCAGTATTTT. It yields the protein CASSLGGGADTQYF.

In this sample, this clone turned up many times. The rearrangement joins TRBV7-9 to TRBJ2-7; 8 bases are a match to TRBD2. V shed 5 bases, J shed 3 bases, and the junction held 6 bases outside the gene matches. CDR3 length: 14 residues. The germline gives CDR1 SEHNR, CDR2 FQNEAQ (reference sequence). The chain's CDR3 is CASSVDSGGYEQYF. The DNA of the CDR3 is TGTGCCAGCAGCGTAGACAGCGGGGGCTACGAGCAGTACTTC.

The chain is built from TRBV9 and TRBJ1-3; TRBD1 might be the D (5 bases). Germline values: CDR1 SGDLS, CDR2 YYNGEE. The germline V and J ends were trimmed by 2 bases and 0 bases, with 9 bases remaining between them. This CDR3 has 15 amino acids. As DNA, the CDR3 is TGTGCCAGCAGCGTCAGCGACAGCTCTGGAAACACCATATATTTT. Amino acids: CASSVSDSSGNTIYF.

This chain uses TRBV18 with TRBJ2-1, with D hard to call. The CDR3 sequence is 13 residues long. CDR1 and CDR2 (germline): KGHSH, LQKENI. The ends were cut back, 2 bases at V and 5 bases at J, with 7 bases in the middle. The CDR3 coding sequence is TGTGCCAGCTCACCAGCTGGCCACAATGAGCAGTTCTTC. Amino acid sequence: CASSPAGHNEQFF.

This clone has just a few counts. This chain connects TRBV5-1 to TRBJ2-3; 11 nucleotides align to TRBD1. The CDR3 consists of 16 residues. Germline lookup yields CDR1 SGHRS and CDR2 YFSETQ. Losses at the gene ends were 5 bases for V and 5 bases for J; bases not matched to a gene: 10. This CDR3 is CASRFRGTGGEDTQYF. CDR3 coding DNA: TGCGCCAGCAGGTTCCGAGGGACAGGGGGGGAAGATACGCAGTATTTT.

This clone has a handful of counts. The chain is built from TRBV14 and TRBJ2-6; D may be TRBD1 (5 bases). This CDR3 comprises 17 residues. V shed 1 base and J shed 0 bases, with 10 bases lying between them. Looked up from germline, CDR1 is SGHDN and CDR2 is FVKESK. The CDR3 loop reads CASSQVTGSSGANVLTF. The CDR3 nucleotides read TGTGCCAGCAGCCAAGTTACAGGTAGCTCTGGGGCCAACGTCCTGACTTTC.

For this clone: Within the sample, other DNA sequences also encode this same CDR3. This chain links TRBV11-2 with TRBJ1-2; D remains ambiguous. V shed 5 bases and J shed 5 bases, with 12 bases lying between them. Germline lookup yields CDR1 SGHAT and CDR2 FQNNGV. This CDR3 has 13 amino acids. CDR3 DNA: TGTGCCAGCAGCCCGGGAACAGAGTATGGCTACACCTTC. Its translation is CASSPGTEYGYTF.

A single count supports this clone. The chain has TRBV18 and TRBJ1-1; 8 bases are shared with TRBD1. The germline V gene encodes CDR1 KGHSH and CDR2 LQKENI. CDR3 size: 18 residues. The V segment lost 3 bases and the J segment 3 bases; nucleotides outside the gene matches: 15. The CDR3 spells CASSPFIGQGFIDTEAFF. DNA of the CDR3: TGTGCCAGCTCACCTTTTATCGGACAGGGATTTATAGACACTGAAGCTTTCTTT.

J is TRBJ1-2 and V is TRBV30; no clear D gene. This CDR3 has 11 amino acids. V lost 4 bases, J lost 7 bases, and 10 bases lay in between. Germline V gene sequence: CDR1 GTSNPN, CDR2 SVGIG (reference sequence). CDR3 DNA sequence: TGTGCCTGGAATTGGGAGGGTGGCTACACCTTC. The encoded protein is CAWNWEGGYTF. Based on the CDR3 plus reference TRBV30 and TRBJ1-2, the full variable domain is SQTIHQWPATLVQPVGSPLSLECTVEGTSNPNLYWYRQAAGRGLQLLFYSVGIGQISSEVPQNLSASRPQDRQFILSSKKLLLSDSGFYLCAWNWEGGYTFGSGTRLTVV.